Shown below are 8 T cell receptor beta chains from a single sample sequenced in a study of vaccination and CD4 T cells after COVID-19. Documented treatment: roughly nine-day PBMC culture with coronavirus spike peptide pools or control peptides (ViraFEST assay). No cognate antigen is known for these TCRs. Oncomine TCR Beta short-read sequencing was applied to DNA from cultured CD4+ T cells. TCRdb recomputed calls from the PCR reads with MiXCR, one row per CDR3 protein. The sample lists about 5,000 distinct CDR3 sequences, about half seen once, with roughly 28% in the top ten. Source material: CD4+ T cells from blood, cultured in vitro. The source of these receptors is a human donor who had recovered from COVID-19.

This clonotype was seen a handful of times. The rearrangement uses TRBV23-1 and TRBJ2-3; D is perhaps TRBD1 or TRBD2 (5 bases each). TRBV23-1 is marked as an open reading frame, function uncertain. CDR3 length: 13 amino acids. V dropped 2 bases and J dropped 14 bases, with 17 bases sitting between them. The CDR3 is CASSQSFPEGWYF. The CDR3 DNA is TGCGCCAGCAGTCAAAGCTTCCCTGAGGGGTGGTATTTT.

In this sample, this clonotype turned up once. The V call is TRBV12-3 or TRBV12-4, the J call TRBJ1-1; no reliable D call. The CDR3 has 16 residues. Trimming removed 2 bases at V and 1 base at J, with 14 bases between. Here the CDR3 reads CASSLRVRWPNTEAFF. CDR3 coding DNA: TGTGCCAGCAGTTTAAGGGTACGGTGGCCGAACACTGAAGCTTTCTTT.

The chain uses TRBV23-1 and TRBJ1-2; 7 bases match TRBD1. TRBV23-1 is recorded as an ORF, its role being uncertain. This CDR3 is built from 16 residues. Trimming removed 10 bases from V and 2 bases from J; junction bases left unmatched: 16. The CDR3 reads CANQSTGASQNYGYTF. CDR3 DNA sequence: TGCGCCAACCAATCTACAGGGGCCTCCCAAAACTATGGCTACACCTTC.

V and J are TRBV7-6 and TRBJ2-7; TRBD2 is a possible D gene (6 bases). V lost 1 base, J lost 2 bases, and 15 bases lay in between. CDR3 length: 16 residues. Germline CDR1 and CDR2: SGHVS and FNYEAQ. DNA of the CDR3: TGTGCCAGCAGCTTAGAGGGTAGCGGAGTCACCTACGAGCAGTACTTC. Amino acid sequence: CASSLEGSGVTYEQYF. Complete variable domain (other parts from reference TRBV7-6 and TRBJ2-7): GAGVSQSPRYKVTKRGQDVALRCDPISGHVSLYWYRQALGQGPEFLTYFNYEAQQDKSGLPNDRFSAERPEGSISTLTIQRTEQRDSAMYRCASSLEGSGVTYEQYFGPGTRLTVT.

The genes are TRBV12-3 or TRBV12-4 and TRBJ1-6; D possibly corresponds to TRBD1 (5 bases). CDR3 length equals 14 residues. V was cut by 6 bases and J by 13 bases, with 19 bases left in between. CDR3 amino acids: CASSPQGFLVPLHF. In DNA, the CDR3 is TGTGCCAGCAGCCCCCAGGGTTTCCTGGTCCCCCTCCACTTT.

V and J are TRBV6-1 and TRBJ2-3; D is uncertain. The CDR3 has 13 amino acids. The germline V gene has CDR1 MNHNS and CDR2 SASEGT. V was shortened by 7 bases and J by 0 bases, with 8 bases between the two germline ends. This chain's CDR3 is CASTPQSTDTQYF. CDR3 nucleotides: TGTGCCAGCACCCCCCAGAGCACAGATACGCAGTATTTT.

This chain joins TRBV20-1 and TRBJ2-6, with D uncertain. With 6 bases removed from V and 0 bases from J, the gap between germline ends came to 9 bases. Germline assignment: CDR1 DFQATT and CDR2 SNEGSKA (reference sequence). The CDR3 runs 14 residues. In DNA form, the CDR3 reads TGCAGTGCCGCGGTCCCCTCTGGGGCCAACGTCCTGACTTTC. It specifies CSAAVPSGANVLTF.

This clonotype was detected a few times. The chain combines TRBV20-1 with TRBJ1-2; TRBD1 matches at 8 bases. Germline V gene sequence: CDR1 DFQATT, CDR2 SNEGSKA (reference sequence). This CDR3 is built from 14 residues. V trimming: 3 bases; J trimming: 4 bases; junction bases outside the gene matches: 7. The CDR3 region is CSASPPGGGYGYTF. The CDR3 DNA is TGCAGTGCTAGTCCCCCAGGGGGCGGCTATGGCTACACCTTC.